This T cell receptor (beta chain) was sequenced in a study of blood T cell repertoires in COVID-19. About the research overall: Acute and convalescent COVID-19 samples came from the United States, Italy and Spain. Nucleic acid was either cDNA or gDNA, and it came from T cells, B-cell-depleted T cells, or PBMCs.

CDR3 length: 16 residues. Germline lookup yields CDR1 MRHNA and CDR2 SNTAGT. V was clipped by 8 bases and J by 4 bases; unmatched bases: 14. Original analysis: Estimated nucleated cell counts came from reference gene primer amplification. The table came from immunoSEQ multiplex PCR; TCRdb's copy has only in-frame clones and leaves some out. The V and J calls and clone size are taken from that table; D and trimming were inferred from the DNA. The sample lists fewer than 350,000 clones; 90% were seen once. It was during active infection that Seattle patients were enrolled and then longitudinally followed.

The sequence was obtained from a woman in her twenties or thirties with COVID-19, enrolled during active disease. Material: peripheral blood. This chain links TRBV6-4 with TRBJ2-1; TRBD2 agrees at 7 bases. The CDR3 nucleotides are TGTGCCAGCTCCAAATCAGCGGGGCGGAATTACAATGAGCAGTTCTTC. Protein sequence: CASSKSAGRNYNEQFF.